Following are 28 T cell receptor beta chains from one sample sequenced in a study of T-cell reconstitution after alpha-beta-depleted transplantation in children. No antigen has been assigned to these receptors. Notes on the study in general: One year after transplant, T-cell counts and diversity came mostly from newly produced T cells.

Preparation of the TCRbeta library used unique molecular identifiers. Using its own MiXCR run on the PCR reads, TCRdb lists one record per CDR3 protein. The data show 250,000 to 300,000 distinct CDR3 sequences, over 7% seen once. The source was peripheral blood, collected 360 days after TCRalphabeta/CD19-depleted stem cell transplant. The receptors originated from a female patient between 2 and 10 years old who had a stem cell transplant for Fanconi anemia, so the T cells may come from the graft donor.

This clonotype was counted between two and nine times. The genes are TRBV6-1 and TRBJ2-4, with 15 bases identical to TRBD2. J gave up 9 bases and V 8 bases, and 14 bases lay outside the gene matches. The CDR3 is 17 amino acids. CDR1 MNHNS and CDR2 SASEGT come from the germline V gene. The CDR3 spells CASPSGRTSGRDTIQYF. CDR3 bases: TGTGCCAGCCCCAGTGGTAGGACTAGCGGGAGGGATACCATTCAGTACTTC.

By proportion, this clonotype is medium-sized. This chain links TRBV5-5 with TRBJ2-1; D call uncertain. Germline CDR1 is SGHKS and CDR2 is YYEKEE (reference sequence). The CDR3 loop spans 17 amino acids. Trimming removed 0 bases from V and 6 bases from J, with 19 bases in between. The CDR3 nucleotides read TGTGCCAGCAGCTTGGCCAACGGGCTAATGGGCTCCAATGAGCAGTTCTTC. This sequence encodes CASSLANGLMGSNEQFF.

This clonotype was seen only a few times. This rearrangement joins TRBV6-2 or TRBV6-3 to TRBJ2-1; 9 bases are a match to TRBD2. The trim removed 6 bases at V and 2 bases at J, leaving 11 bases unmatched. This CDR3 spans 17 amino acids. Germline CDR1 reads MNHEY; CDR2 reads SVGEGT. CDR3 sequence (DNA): TGTGCCAGCAGCCGCCCGACTAGCGGAGCTGCCTACAATGAGCAGTTCTTC. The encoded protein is CASSRPTSGAAYNEQFF.

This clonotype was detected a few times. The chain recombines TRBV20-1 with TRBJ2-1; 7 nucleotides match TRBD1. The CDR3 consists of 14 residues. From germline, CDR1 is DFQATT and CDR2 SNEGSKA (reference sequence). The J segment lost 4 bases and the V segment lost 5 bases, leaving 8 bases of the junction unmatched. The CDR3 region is CSALLGGQYNEQFF. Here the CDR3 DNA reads TGCAGTGCTCTATTAGGGGGACAGTACAATGAGCAGTTCTTC.

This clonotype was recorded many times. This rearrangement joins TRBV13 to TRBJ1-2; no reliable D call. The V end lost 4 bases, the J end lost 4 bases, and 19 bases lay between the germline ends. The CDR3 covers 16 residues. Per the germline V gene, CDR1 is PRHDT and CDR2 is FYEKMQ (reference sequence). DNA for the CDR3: TGTGCCAGCAGCTCAACACCCTCGGCGGAGGGCTATGGCTACACCTTC. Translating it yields CASSSTPSAEGYGYTF.

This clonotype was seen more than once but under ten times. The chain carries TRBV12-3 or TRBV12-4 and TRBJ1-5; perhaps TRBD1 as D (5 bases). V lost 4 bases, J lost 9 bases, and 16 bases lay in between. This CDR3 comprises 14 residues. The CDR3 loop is CASSSRPNGAPQHF. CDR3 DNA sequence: TGTGCCAGCAGTTCCCGACCGAACGGGGCGCCCCAGCATTTT.

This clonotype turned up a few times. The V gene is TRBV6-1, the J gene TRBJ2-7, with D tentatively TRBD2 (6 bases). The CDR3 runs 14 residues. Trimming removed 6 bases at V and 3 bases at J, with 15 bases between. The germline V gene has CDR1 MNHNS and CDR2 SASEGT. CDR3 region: CASRRTGRDYEQYF. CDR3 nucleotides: TGTGCCAGCAGACGGACCGGGAGAGACTACGAGCAGTACTTC.

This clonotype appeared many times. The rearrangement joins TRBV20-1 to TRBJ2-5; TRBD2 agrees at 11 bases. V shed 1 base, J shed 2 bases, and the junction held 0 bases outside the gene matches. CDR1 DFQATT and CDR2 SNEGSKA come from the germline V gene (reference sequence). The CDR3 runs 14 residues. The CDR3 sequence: CSARGTSGQETQYF. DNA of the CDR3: TGCAGTGCTAGAGGGACTAGCGGGCAAGAGACCCAGTACTTC.

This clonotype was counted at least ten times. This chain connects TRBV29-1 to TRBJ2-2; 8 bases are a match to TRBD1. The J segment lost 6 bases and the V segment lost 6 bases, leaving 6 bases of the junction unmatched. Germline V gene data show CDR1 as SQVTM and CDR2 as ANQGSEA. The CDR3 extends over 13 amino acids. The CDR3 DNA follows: TGCAGCGTGACGGACAGGGCAGCCGGGGAGCTGTTTTTT. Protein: CSVTDRAAGELFF.

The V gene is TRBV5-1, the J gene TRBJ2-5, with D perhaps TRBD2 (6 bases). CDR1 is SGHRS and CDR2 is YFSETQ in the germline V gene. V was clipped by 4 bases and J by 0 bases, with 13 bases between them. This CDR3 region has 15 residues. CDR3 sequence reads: CASSLGLLYQETQYF. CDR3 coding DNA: TGCGCCAGCAGCCTGGGACTTCTTTACCAAGAGACCCAGTACTTC.

CDR3: CASSLEMKNLFF. The CDR3 DNA is TGTGCCAGCAGTTTAGAGATGAAAAACTTGTTTTTT. V usage is TRBV28 and J usage is TRBJ1-4; D is undetermined. CDR1 and CDR2 (germline): MDHEN, SYDVKM. Trimming shortened V by 2 bases and J by 15 bases, and 13 bases separated the two germline ends. The CDR3 has 12 residues.

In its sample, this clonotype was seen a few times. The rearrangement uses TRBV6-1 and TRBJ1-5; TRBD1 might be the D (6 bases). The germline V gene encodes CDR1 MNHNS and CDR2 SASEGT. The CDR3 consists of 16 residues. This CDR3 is CVTRAGRGYSNQPQHF. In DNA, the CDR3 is TGTGTTACACGCGCAGGGAGGGGGTATAGCAATCAGCCCCAGCATTTT.

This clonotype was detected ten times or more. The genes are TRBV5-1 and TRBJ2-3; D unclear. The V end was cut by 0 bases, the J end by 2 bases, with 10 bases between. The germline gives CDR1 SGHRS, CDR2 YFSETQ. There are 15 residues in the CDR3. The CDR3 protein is CASSLGLLPTDTQYF. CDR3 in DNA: TGCGCCAGCAGCTTGGGACTCCTGCCCACAGATACGCAGTATTTT.

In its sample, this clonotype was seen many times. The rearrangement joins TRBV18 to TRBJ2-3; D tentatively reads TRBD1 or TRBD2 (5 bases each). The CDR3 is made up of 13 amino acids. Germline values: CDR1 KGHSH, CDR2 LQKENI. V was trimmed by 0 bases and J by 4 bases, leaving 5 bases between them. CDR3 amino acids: CASSPPGADTQYF. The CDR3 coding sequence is TGTGCCAGCTCACCACCGGGGGCAGATACGCAGTATTTT.

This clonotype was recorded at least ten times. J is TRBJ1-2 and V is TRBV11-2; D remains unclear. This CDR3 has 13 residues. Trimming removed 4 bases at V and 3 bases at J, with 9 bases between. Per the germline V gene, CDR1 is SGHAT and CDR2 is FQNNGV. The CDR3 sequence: CASSSNRDYGYTF. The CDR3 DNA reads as TGTGCCAGCAGCTCGAACCGGGACTATGGCTACACCTTC.

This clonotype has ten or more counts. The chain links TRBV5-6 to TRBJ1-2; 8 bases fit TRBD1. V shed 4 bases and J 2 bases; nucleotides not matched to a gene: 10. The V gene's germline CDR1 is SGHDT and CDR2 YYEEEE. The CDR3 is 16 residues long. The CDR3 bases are TGTGCCAGCAGCGATTTATCCGGGACAGGAAACTATGGCTACACCTTC. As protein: CASSDLSGTGNYGYTF.

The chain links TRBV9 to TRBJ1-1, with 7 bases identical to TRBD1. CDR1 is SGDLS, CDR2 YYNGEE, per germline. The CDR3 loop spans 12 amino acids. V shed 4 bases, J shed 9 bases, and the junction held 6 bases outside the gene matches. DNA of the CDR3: TGTGCCAGCAGCCTGAGACAGGGTAAAGCTTTCTTT. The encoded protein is CASSLRQGKAFF.

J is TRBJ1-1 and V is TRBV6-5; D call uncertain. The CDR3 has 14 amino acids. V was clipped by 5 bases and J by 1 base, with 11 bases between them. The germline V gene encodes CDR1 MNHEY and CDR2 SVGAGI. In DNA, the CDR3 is TGTGCCAGCAGTCGTCCTGGGGAGAACACTGAAGCTTTCTTT. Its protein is CASSRPGENTEAFF.

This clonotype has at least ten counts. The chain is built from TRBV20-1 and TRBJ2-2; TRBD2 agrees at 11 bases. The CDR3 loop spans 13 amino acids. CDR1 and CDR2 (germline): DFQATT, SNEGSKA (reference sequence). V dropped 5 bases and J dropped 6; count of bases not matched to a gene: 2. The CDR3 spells CSAGSGGAGELFF. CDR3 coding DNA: TGCAGTGCTGGTAGCGGGGGGGCCGGGGAGCTGTTTTTT.

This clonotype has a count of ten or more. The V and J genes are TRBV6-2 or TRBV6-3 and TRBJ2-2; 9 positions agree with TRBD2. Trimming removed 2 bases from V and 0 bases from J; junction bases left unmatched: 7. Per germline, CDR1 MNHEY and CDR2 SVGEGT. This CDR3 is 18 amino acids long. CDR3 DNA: TGTGCCAGCAGTTACCAACCTAGCGGGGTCTCGAACACCGGGGAGCTGTTTTTT. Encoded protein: CASSYQPSGVSNTGELFF.

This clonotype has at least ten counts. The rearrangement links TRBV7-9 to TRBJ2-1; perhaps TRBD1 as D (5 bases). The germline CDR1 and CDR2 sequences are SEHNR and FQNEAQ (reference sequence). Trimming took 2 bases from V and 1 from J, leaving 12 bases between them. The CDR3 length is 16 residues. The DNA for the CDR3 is TGTGCCAGCAGCTTATTAGGGGCTCCTTCCTACAATGAGCAGTTCTTC. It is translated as CASSLLGAPSYNEQFF.

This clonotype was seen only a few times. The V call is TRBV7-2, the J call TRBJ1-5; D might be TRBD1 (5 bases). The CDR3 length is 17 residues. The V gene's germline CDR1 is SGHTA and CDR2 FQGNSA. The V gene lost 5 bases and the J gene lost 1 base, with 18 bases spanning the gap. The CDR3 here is CASSPTLGGRSNQPQHF. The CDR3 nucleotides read TGTGCCAGCAGCCCTACCCTGGGGGGTAGGAGCAATCAGCCCCAGCATTTT.

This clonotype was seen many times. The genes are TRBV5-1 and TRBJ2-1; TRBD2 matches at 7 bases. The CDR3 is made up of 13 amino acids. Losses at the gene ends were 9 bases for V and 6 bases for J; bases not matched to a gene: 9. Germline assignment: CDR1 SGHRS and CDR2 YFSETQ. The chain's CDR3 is CATAPGEGNEQFF. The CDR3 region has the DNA TGCGCCACCGCCCCCGGGGAGGGCAATGAGCAGTTCTTC.

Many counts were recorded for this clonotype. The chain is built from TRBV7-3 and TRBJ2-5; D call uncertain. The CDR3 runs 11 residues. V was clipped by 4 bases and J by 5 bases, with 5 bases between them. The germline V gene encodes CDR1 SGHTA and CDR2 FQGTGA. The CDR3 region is CASSSGETQYF. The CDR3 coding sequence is TGTGCCAGCAGCTCTGGGGAGACCCAGTACTTC.

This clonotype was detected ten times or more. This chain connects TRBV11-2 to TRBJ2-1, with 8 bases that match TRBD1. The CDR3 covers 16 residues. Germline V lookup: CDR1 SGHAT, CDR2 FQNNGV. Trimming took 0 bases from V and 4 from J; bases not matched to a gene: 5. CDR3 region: CASSLESTGGYNEQFF. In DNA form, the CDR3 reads TGTGCCAGCAGCTTAGAATCCACAGGGGGGTACAATGAGCAGTTCTTC.

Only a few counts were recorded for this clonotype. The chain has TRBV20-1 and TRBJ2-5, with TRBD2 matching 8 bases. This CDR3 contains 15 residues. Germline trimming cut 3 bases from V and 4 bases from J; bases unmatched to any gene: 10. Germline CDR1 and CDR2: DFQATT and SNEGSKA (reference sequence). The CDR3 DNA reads TGCAGTGCTAGGAACCCCGGGGGGGCAGGAGAGACCCAGTACTTC. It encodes CSARNPGGAGETQYF.

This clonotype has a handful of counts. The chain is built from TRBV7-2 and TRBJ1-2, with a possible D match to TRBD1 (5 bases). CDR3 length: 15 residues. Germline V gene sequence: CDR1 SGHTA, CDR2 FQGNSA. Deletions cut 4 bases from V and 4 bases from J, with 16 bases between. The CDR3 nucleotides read TGTGCCAGCAGCTCATCACGGGGCGGTTTCTATGGCTACACCTTC. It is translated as CASSSSRGGFYGYTF.

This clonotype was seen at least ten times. The CDR3 DNA sequence: TGTGCCAGCAGTTCCCCCCGCTCTGGGGCCAACGTCCTGACTTTC. The encoded protein is CASSSPRSGANVLTF. This rearrangement joins TRBV12-3 or TRBV12-4 to TRBJ2-6; D gene ambiguous. V lost 4 bases, J lost 0 bases, and 7 bases lay in between. The CDR3 is made up of 15 amino acids.